These T cell receptor beta chains were read from a single sample in a study of T cells in Graves' hyperthyroidism and ophthalmopathy. TCRdb passed the multiplex PCR reads through MiXCR, listing each CDR3 protein once. Seen here are nearly 600,000 distinct CDR3 sequences, over 12% observed once, and the top ten hold roughly 7.1%. The sequenced material came from blood. These receptors originate from a woman under 30 with Graves' ophthalmopathy. Both conserved end residues are trimmed from each CDR3.

j_gene,v_gene,CDR3aa
TRBJ2-7,TRBV12-3/TRBV12-4,ASRPGTSGLRSEQY
TRBJ1-2,TRBV12-3/TRBV12-4,ASSSKTIANYGYT
TRBJ2-2,TRBV10-3,ASLQGADTGELL
TRBJ1-1,TRBV20-1,SASEGVNTEAF
TRBJ1-6,TRBV20-1,SANLDRGGFRNSPLH
TRBJ2-2,TRBV25-1,ASSEPSGTGRTGELF
TRBJ2-2,TRBV28,ASSPGQRPTGELF
TRBJ2-1,TRBV7-9,ASSLASGSRYNEQF
TRBJ1-4,TRBV27,ASTGRSGEKLF
TRBJ2-1,TRBV20-1,SARDIGSGGSSYNEQF
TRBJ1-2,TRBV29-1,SVEEGRNYGYT
TRBJ1-5,TRBV6-2/TRBV6-3,ASRRGGQGNQPQH
TRBJ2-7,TRBV20-1,SASWASGAYEQY
TRBJ1-1,TRBV5-1,ASSPAVQNTEAF
TRBJ2-3,TRBV9,ASSVVPLESADTDTQY
TRBJ1-1,TRBV29-1,SADIHTEAF
TRBJ2-3,TRBV18,ASSPRGRVADTQY
TRBJ2-7,TRBV6-1,ASSGPGQWHEQY
TRBJ2-7,TRBV20-1,SAIIPSGRAAYEQY
TRBJ1-1,TRBV12-3/TRBV12-4,ASRRPGGDEAF
TRBJ2-1,TRBV5-1,ASSFRTTYNEQF
TRBJ1-6,TRBV6-5,ASSYSGYSYNSPLH
TRBJ2-3,TRBV7-9,ASSSSPLGTSGSDTQY
TRBJ2-6,TRBV28,ASSSSQDGANVLT
TRBJ1-1,TRBV12-3/TRBV12-4,ASSFSEAF
TRBJ2-3,TRBV5-4,ASSLILAGDTQY
TRBJ2-1,TRBV3-1,ASSPGGPSDEQF
TRBJ2-1,TRBV12-5,ASGLDKKTPNEQF
TRBJ2-1,TRBV2,ASSGTSGQVEQF
TRBJ2-7,TRBV20-1,SARRNSGSPPYEQY
TRBJ2-3,TRBV27,VSRGGGPGGADTQY
TRBJ2-1,TRBV7-2,ASRQGTSGIYEQF
TRBJ1-2,TRBV15,ATSRGSGGDRYGYT
TRBJ2-1,TRBV9,ASQEGGGVNEQF
TRBJ2-1,TRBV27,ASSLLSRDRGFREQF
TRBJ2-4,TRBV30,AWSKLQGDIQY
TRBJ2-1,TRBV30,AWETGFGNEQF
TRBJ2-1,TRBV6-2/TRBV6-3,ASSHRQWTSGEDEQF
TRBJ1-1,TRBV28,ASSRPANTEAF
TRBJ2-1,TRBV28,ASSFTSGRGDEQF
TRBJ1-5,TRBV28,ASSSSGLGHSNQPQH
TRBJ2-1,TRBV11-2,ASSSSGRGLYNEQF
TRBJ2-1,TRBV7-8,ASSLAGSSGRASQF
TRBJ1-2,TRBV7-8,ASSLASGGAYGYT
TRBJ1-5,TRBV12-3/TRBV12-4,ASSLQDKPQH
TRBJ2-3,TRBV29-1,SVEPDRGLSDTQY
TRBJ2-3,TRBV18,ASSPLALSPTDTQY
TRBJ1-1,TRBV6-1,ASSEFGTENTEAF
TRBJ1-2,TRBV19,ASSVLSGGYT
TRBJ1-4,TRBV4-3,ASSQDPGTDATNEKLF
TRBJ2-3,TRBV30,AWSWGRSTDTQY
TRBJ1-5,TRBV4-1,ASSHGTGEGGNQPQH
TRBJ2-1,TRBV6-2/TRBV6-3,ASSYDKREAYNEQF
TRBJ1-5,TRBV12-3/TRBV12-4,ASSLQYQPQH
TRBJ2-7,TRBV20-1,SARAGLAYEQY
TRBJ2-1,TRBV19,ASTRIWSGGQSVRQF
TRBJ1-1,TRBV6-1,ASKRAVGNREAF
TRBJ1-1,TRBV29-1,SVNLGTGVGWNTEAF
TRBJ2-3,TRBV7-6,ASSLIQTGGTQY